This TCR beta chain was observed in a study of fetal regulatory T cell absence and autoimmunity. Points from the study as a whole: Antigen-driven pancreatic autoimmunity before birth in IPEX was inferred from oligoclonal enrichment. Some top pancreas TCR clones were over 90-fold enriched versus cord blood.

Comment on this clone: No antigen is known for it.

The assay was run at survey level. Profiled with immunoSEQ multiplex PCR; TCRdb holds only in-frame clones, not every one. Of around 100,000 clones in the sample, less than 80% were seen once. The sample comprised pancreas tissue. The TCR comes from a male donor with IPEX syndrome.

Here the CDR3 DNA reads TGTGCCAGCAGTCGGACTAGCTTAGGCAAAAACATTCAGTACTTC. It codes for CASSRTSLGKNIQYF. This chain joins TRBV27 and TRBJ2-4, with TRBD2 matching 8 bases. Germline CDR1 and CDR2: MNHEY and SMNVEV (reference sequence). There are 15 residues in the CDR3. V lost 5 bases, J lost 3 bases, and 6 bases stayed unmatched.